These T cell receptor beta chains were read from a single sample in a study of T cells in Graves' hyperthyroidism and ophthalmopathy. TCRdb used MiXCR to reprocess the multiplex PCR reads, holding one entry per CDR3 protein. The table shows hundreds of thousands of distinct CDR3 sequences, with roughly 20% occurring only once. The sample was blood. Receptors originate from a man aged 25 to 45 with Graves' ophthalmopathy. The CDR3 runs from the conserved cysteine through the conserved F or W. Each record gives: clone size, J gene, V gene, D gene, CDR3 protein, CDR3 DNA. The D gene is left open where the match is weak. Clone size, where shown, is once, few, many, or a class for clones that have expanded.

>.|TRBJ2-4|TRBV20-1|TRBD2
CSAISGIAKNIQYF
TGCAGTGCTATTAGCGGGATAGCCAAAAACATTCAGTACTTC
>few|TRBJ2-7|TRBV3-1|.
CASSPTGYPYEQYF
TGTGCCAGCAGCCCAACAGGGTACCCCTACGAGCAGTACTTC
>few|TRBJ2-7|TRBV5-6|TRBD1
CASSLTGESSYEQYF
TGTGCCAGCAGCTTGACAGGGGAAAGCTCCTACGAGCAGTACTTC
>many|TRBJ1-1|TRBV11-2|.
CASSLVKNTEAFF
TGTGCCAGCAGCTTAGTGAAGAACACTGAAGCTTTCTTT
>many|TRBJ1-1|TRBV7-8|.
CASSLVVGIPEAFF
TGTGCCAGCAGCTTAGTAGTGGGCATCCCTGAAGCTTTCTTT
>.|TRBJ1-3|TRBV19|.
CASRQASFTGNTIYF
TGTGCCAGTCGTCAGGCCAGTTTTACTGGAAACACCATATATTTT
>few|TRBJ2-1|TRBV12-3/TRBV12-4|.
CASSLTGVGNEQFF
TGTGCCAGCAGTTTGACAGGTGTGGGGAATGAGCAGTTCTTC
>.|TRBJ2-3|TRBV29-1|.
CSVVADTQYF
TGCAGCGTCGTTGCGGATACGCAGTATTTT
>few|TRBJ2-3|TRBV18|.
CASSASRGTDTQYF
TGTGCCAGCTCGGCGAGCCGGGGCACAGATACGCAGTATTTT
>few|TRBJ2-3|TRBV28|TRBD2
CASSDPWTSGGSTDTQYF
TGTGCCAGCAGTGATCCCTGGACTAGCGGGGGAAGCACAGATACGCAGTATTTT
>few|TRBJ1-6|TRBV2|.
CASKMDGYNSPLHF
TGTGCCAGCAAGATGGACGGCTATAATTCACCCCTCCACTTT
>many|TRBJ1-5|TRBV28|.
CASSSQWTPQPQHF
TGTGCCAGCAGCTCCCAGTGGACTCCTCAGCCCCAGCATTTT
>few|TRBJ2-4|TRBV5-6|.
CASSLFLKNIQYF
TGTGCCAGCAGCTTGTTTCTGAAAAACATTCAGTACTTC
>few|TRBJ2-7|TRBV9|.
CASSPWSDPSYEQYF
TGTGCCAGCAGCCCATGGTCGGACCCCTCCTACGAGCAGTACTTC
>few|TRBJ1-5|TRBV6-2/TRBV6-3|.
CASSYVGFYSNQPQHF
TGTGCCAGCAGTTACGTTGGATTCTATAGCAATCAGCCCCAGCATTTT
>many|TRBJ1-3|TRBV2|TRBD1
CASSDGTGIFSGNTIYF
TGTGCCAGCAGTGACGGGACAGGGATCTTCTCTGGAAACACCATATATTTT
>.|TRBJ2-5|TRBV7-2|TRBD2
CASLKLAGGGMKQETQYF
TGTGCCAGCCTGAAACTAGCGGGAGGGGGGATGAAGCAAGAGACCCAGTACTTC
>many|TRBJ1-5|TRBV12-3/TRBV12-4|.
CASTLGARNQPQHF
TGTGCCAGCACCTTAGGGGCCAGGAATCAGCCCCAGCATTTT
>few|TRBJ1-3|TRBV18|.
CATRSLSGNTIYF
TGTGCCACCAGGTCTCTTTCCGGAAACACCATATATTTT
>.|TRBJ2-1|TRBV10-3|TRBD2
CAIHPAGGDEQFF
TGTGCCATCCACCCCGCGGGGGGGGATGAGCAGTTCTTC
>few|TRBJ2-1|TRBV20-1|TRBD2
CSAKGAGASGNEQFF
TGCAGTGCTAAAGGAGCGGGAGCCTCGGGGAATGAGCAGTTCTTC
>.|TRBJ2-7|TRBV10-2|TRBD2
CASSESELAGLYEQYF
TGCGCCAGCAGTGAGTCTGAACTAGCGGGATTGTACGAGCAGTACTTC
>.|TRBJ2-1|TRBV12-5|TRBD1
CASGKGTGGDNEQFF
TGTGCTAGTGGTAAAGGGACAGGGGGGGACAATGAGCAGTTCTTC
>few|TRBJ1-6|TRBV6-2/TRBV6-3|TRBD1
CASSPTGVASPLHF
TGTGCCAGCAGTCCGACAGGGGTGGCTTCACCCCTCCACTTT
>few|TRBJ2-7|TRBV5-6|.
CASTSSGFYEQYF
TGTGCCAGCACCTCCTCGGGGTTCTACGAGCAGTACTTC
>many|TRBJ2-3|TRBV7-8|TRBD2
CASSPKLAGEHTHTDTQYF
TGTGCCAGCAGCCCCAAACTAGCGGGAGAACACACACACACAGATACGCAGTATTTT
>many|TRBJ1-1|TRBV2|TRBD1
CATHRGLNTEAFF
TGTGCCACCCACAGGGGGTTGAACACTGAAGCTTTCTTT
>few|TRBJ2-1|TRBV30|TRBD2
CALRSSGTYNEQLF
TGTGCCCTACGATCGAGCGGGACTTACAATGAGCAGCTCTTC
>once|TRBJ1-1|TRBV5-1|TRBD1
CASSDGTGGFTEAFF
TGCGCCAGCAGCGATGGGACAGGAGGTTTCACTGAAGCTTTCTTT
>many|TRBJ2-1|TRBV3-1|TRBD2
CASSQEGLAEYNEQFF
TGTGCCAGCAGCCAGGAGGGACTAGCGGAATACAATGAGCAGTTCTTC
>once|TRBJ2-3|TRBV28|TRBD2
CASRLAGMLTDTQYF
TGTGCCAGCAGACTAGCGGGTATGCTCACAGATACGCAGTATTTT
>few|TRBJ2-7|TRBV4-2|.
CASSQDAGVTPYEQYF
TGTGCCAGCAGCCAAGACGCAGGAGTGACCCCCTACGAGCAGTACTTC
>few|TRBJ2-7|TRBV5-1|.
CASSLARAAPGEQYF
TGCGCCAGCAGCTTGGCGCGCGCAGCTCCGGGCGAGCAGTACTTC
>few|TRBJ1-3|TRBV28|.
CASSLSGWGGNTIYF
TGTGCCAGCAGCCTTTCCGGGTGGGGCGGAAACACCATATATTTT
>many|TRBJ2-1|TRBV5-1|.
CASSSERNEQFF
TGCGCCAGCAGCTCCGAGAGGAATGAGCAGTTCTTC
>few|TRBJ2-5|TRBV6-5|TRBD2
CASSYSATSGQETQYF
TGTGCCAGCAGTTACTCTGCGACTAGCGGCCAAGAGACCCAGTACTTC
>many|TRBJ1-1|TRBV5-4|TRBD1
CASSSWRGRDTEAFF
TGTGCCAGCAGCTCGTGGAGGGGGCGGGACACTGAAGCTTTCTTT
>few|TRBJ2-7|TRBV20-1|.
CSAVRGPSSYEQYF
TGCAGTGCTGTCAGGGGTCCGAGCTCCTACGAGCAGTACTTC
>.|TRBJ2-3|TRBV27|TRBD2
CASSLFPLGLAGDELGTDTQYF
TGTGCCAGCAGTTTATTCCCTCTTGGTCTAGCGGGAGATGAGTTGGGCACAGATACGCAGTATTTT
>.|TRBJ2-7|TRBV9|.
CASSRGAASYEQYF
TGTGCCAGCAGCCGGGGGGCAGCATCCTACGAGCAGTACTTC
>few|TRBJ1-4|TRBV6-2/TRBV6-3|TRBD1
CASSWTGREKLFF
TGTGCCAGCAGTTGGACAGGGCGCGAAAAACTGTTTTTT
>few|TRBJ1-6|TRBV7-2|TRBD1
CASSSTGQRHSPLHF
TGTGCCAGCAGCTCCACGGGACAGAGGCATTCACCCCTCCACTTT
>few|TRBJ2-7|TRBV7-9|.
CASSPNRPYEQYF
TGTGCCAGCAGCCCTAACAGGCCCTACGAGCAGTACTTC
>.|TRBJ2-3|TRBV6-1|TRBD1
CASRDLDRVTHTQYF
TGTGCCAGCAGAGACCTGGACAGGGTGACGCATACGCAGTATTTT
>many|TRBJ1-2|TRBV12-3/TRBV12-4|.
CASSLATSNYGYTF
TGTGCCAGCAGTTTAGCGACAAGCAACTATGGCTACACCTTC
>few|TRBJ2-1|TRBV25-1|.
CASSGLQEQFF
TGTGCCAGCAGTGGACTCCAGGAGCAGTTCTTC
>few|TRBJ2-1|TRBV30|TRBD2
CAWSVKAGVFF
TGTGCCTGGAGTGTAAAAGCGGGAGTGTTCTTC
>.|TRBJ2-7|TRBV18|.
CASSPAGFEQYF
TGTGCCAGCTCACCAGCAGGGTTCGAGCAGTACTTC